Listed here are 32 T cell receptor beta chains from one sample, sequenced in a study of radiation and T cells in renal cell carcinoma. The data were produced by immunoSEQ multiplex PCR, yet TCRdb's version contains in-frame clones alone and is incomplete. The data hold some 130,000 clones, with more than 80% observed a single time. Time point noted: blood 2 weeks post-SBRT. The treatment was: 15 Gy SBRT to primary tumor, nephrectomy 4 weeks later. The sequencing here drew on blood, taken from a patient whose treatment included radiotherapy and nephrectomy. These receptors originate from a woman aged 60-70 years with renal cell carcinoma.

V is TRBV7-6 and J is TRBJ2-5; maybe TRBD1 (5 bases). CDR1 and CDR2 from the germline V gene are SGHVS and FNYEAQ. With 5 bases removed from V and 0 bases from J, the gap between germline ends came to 10 bases. The CDR3 covers 14 residues. DNA of the CDR3: TGTGCCAGCAGCCTACGACAGTACCAAGAGACCCAGTACTTC. Its translation: CASSLRQYQETQYF.

Only a few counts were recorded for this clone. The chain recombines TRBV9 with TRBJ2-3; 10 bases line up with TRBD1. V lost 6 bases and J lost 0; bases outside the gene matches: 7. The V gene's germline CDR1 is SGDLS and CDR2 YYNGEE. This CDR3 comprises 16 residues. CDR3 sequence (DNA): TGTGCCAGCAAGAGGGGACAGGGGTCTAGCACAGATACGCAGTATTTT. Translating it yields CASKRGQGSSTDTQYF.

The rearrangement joins TRBV7-6 to TRBJ1-4, with D unresolved. Germline assignment: CDR1 SGHVS and CDR2 FNYEAQ. V lost 0 bases and J 3 bases, leaving 5 bases between the germline ends. This CDR3 is built from 14 residues. The CDR3 DNA follows: TGTGCCAGCAGCTTAGCGCCGGCTAATGAAAAACTGTTTTTT. Its protein is CASSLAPANEKLFF.

The J gene is TRBJ1-1, the V gene TRBV9; 8 bases fit TRBD1. The V gene's germline CDR1 is SGDLS and CDR2 YYNGEE. The CDR3 runs to 15 residues. J gave up 5 bases and V 3 bases, and 9 bases lay outside the gene matches. The CDR3 DNA reads as TGTGCCAGCAGCGGGCGGGACAGGACACGGACTGAAGCTTTCTTT. It encodes CASSGRDRTRTEAFF.

The rearrangement joins TRBV7-6 to TRBJ1-2; 8 bases fit TRBD1. J gave up 3 bases and V 5 bases, and 5 bases lay outside the gene matches. Germline CDR1 SGHVS, CDR2 FNYEAQ. This CDR3 comprises 14 residues. This CDR3 reads CASSPGTGYYGYTF. The CDR3 bases are TGTGCCAGCAGCCCGGGGACAGGCTACTATGGCTACACCTTC.

The chain joins TRBV2 to TRBJ2-7; D is possibly TRBD2 (5 bases). The CDR3 covers 15 residues. Trimming pared 2 bases from V and 0 bases from J, leaving 11 bases between. The germline V gene has CDR1 SNHLY and CDR2 FYNNEI. CDR3 amino acids: CASSEIEGSSYEQYF. Written as DNA, the CDR3 is TGTGCCAGCAGTGAAATCGAGGGTAGCTCCTACGAGCAGTACTTC.

The gene calls are TRBV2 and TRBJ1-5, with D maybe TRBD1 (5 bases). V was trimmed by 3 bases and J by 4 bases, leaving 10 bases between them. The germline V gene has CDR1 SNHLY and CDR2 FYNNEI. The CDR3 sequence is 14 residues long. CDR3 nucleotides: TGTGCCAGCAGTGACCCTCGGGGGAATCAGCCCCAGCATTTT. This sequence encodes CASSDPRGNQPQHF.

J is TRBJ1-1 and V is TRBV18; no firm D call. Germline CDR1 is KGHSH and CDR2 is LQKENI. V lost 1 base to trimming and J lost 1 base, with 4 bases between them. This CDR3 has 13 amino acids. The CDR3 DNA follows: TGTGCCAGCTCACCACAGAAGAACACTGAAGCTTTCTTT. Amino acids: CASSPQKNTEAFF.

This clone was seen a single time. The V gene is TRBV5-6, the J gene TRBJ1-1; no clear D. Per germline, CDR1 SGHDT and CDR2 YYEEEE. The CDR3 sequence is 14 residues long. The V end was cut by 4 bases, the J end by 4 bases, with 14 bases between. Written as DNA, the CDR3 is TGTGCCAGCAGCCGCGGCGACTCTCGCACTGAAGCTTTCTTT. Its protein is CASSRGDSRTEAFF.

Concerning this clone: Other DNA sequences of this sample code for an identical CDR3. The V gene is TRBV6-5, the J gene TRBJ1-4, with D possibly TRBD1 on 5 matching bases. V dropped 2 bases and J dropped 4 bases, with 8 bases sitting between them. The V gene's germline CDR1 is MNHEY and CDR2 SVGAGI. The CDR3 loop spans 14 amino acids. CDR3 sequence: CASSYGRGNEKLFF. In nucleotides, the CDR3 is TGTGCCAGCAGTTACGGGAGGGGTAATGAAAAACTGTTTTTT.

V usage is TRBV4-3 and J usage is TRBJ2-3; D remains unclear. The CDR3 runs to 17 residues. Germline V lookup: CDR1 LGHNA, CDR2 YSLEER. V lost 0 bases and J lost 2, with 15 bases in between. CDR3 residues: CASSQDLEDFSTDTQYF. The CDR3, as DNA: TGCGCCAGCAGCCAAGATCTAGAAGACTTTTCCACAGATACGCAGTATTTT.

This clone has more than one count but fewer than ten. This chain joins TRBV4-2 and TRBJ1-2, with 8 bases matching TRBD1. The CDR3 covers 13 residues. Germline V gene sequence: CDR1 LGHNA, CDR2 YNFKEQ. With V trimmed by 4 bases and J by 4 bases, 2 bases remained unmatched. This chain's CDR3 is CASSRQGAYGYTF. CDR3 coding DNA: TGTGCCAGCAGCCGGCAGGGGGCCTATGGCTACACCTTC.

This chain connects TRBV19 to TRBJ2-3, with D tentatively TRBD1 (6 bases). V lost 7 bases, J lost 2 bases, and 13 bases lay in between. Looked up from germline, CDR1 is LNHDA and CDR2 is SQIVND (reference sequence). CDR3 size: 14 residues. The CDR3 protein is CASTRGQLTDTQYF. Written as DNA, the CDR3 is TGTGCCAGTACTCGTGGACAGCTCACAGATACGCAGTATTTT.

The genes are TRBV6-5 and TRBJ2-7; TRBD1 aligns across 8 bases. The CDR3 contains 12 residues. V lost 11 bases to trimming and J lost 0 bases; unmatched junction nucleotides: 3. Looked up from germline, CDR1 is MNHEY and CDR2 is SVGAGI. CDR3 in DNA: TGTGCCGCCGGACAGGGCTCCTACGAGCAGTACTTC. Translated, it gives CAAGQGSYEQYF.

V usage is TRBV11-2 and J usage is TRBJ2-2, with TRBD1 matching 12 bases. J was trimmed by 7 bases and V by 2 bases; bases with no gene match: 8. This CDR3 spans 17 amino acids. The germline V gene encodes CDR1 SGHAT and CDR2 FQNNGV. CDR3 coding DNA: TGTGCCAGCAGCTTAAATTTGGGACAGGGGGCAAACGGGGAGCTGTTTTTT. Translated, it gives CASSLNLGQGANGELFF.

This clone is a singleton in its sample. The rearrangement joins TRBV6-5 to TRBJ2-7; 7 bases are a match to TRBD2. This CDR3 is built from 13 residues. Germline-derived CDR1 and CDR2 are MNHEY and SVGAGI. V shed 7 bases and J 0 bases; nucleotides not matched to a gene: 3. CDR3 sequence: CASKGTTSYEQYF. CDR3 sequence (DNA): TGTGCCAGCAAGGGGACTACCTCCTACGAGCAGTACTTC.

The chain couples TRBV10-1 to TRBJ2-7, with 9 bases aligning to TRBD1. The V segment lost 6 bases and the J segment 4 bases; nucleotides outside the gene matches: 7. Germline values: CDR1 WNHNN, CDR2 SYGVQD (reference sequence). The CDR3 length is 14 residues. The CDR3 reads CASSAGTGPYEQYF. In nucleotides, the CDR3 is TGCGCCAGCAGCGCCGGGACAGGGCCTTACGAGCAGTACTTC.

CDR3 region: CASTGSLNYGYTF. In DNA, the CDR3 is TGTGCCAGTACAGGGTCCCTTAACTATGGCTACACCTTC. The V gene is TRBV18, the J gene TRBJ1-2; D perhaps matches TRBD1 (6 bases). There are 13 residues in the CDR3. CDR1 and CDR2 from the germline V gene are KGHSH and LQKENI. V was pared by 9 bases and J by 1 base, with 12 bases between. Combining the CDR3 with reference TRBV18 and TRBJ1-2 gives the whole variable domain NAGVMQNPRHLVRRRGQEARLRCSPMKGHSHVYWYRQLPEEGLKFMVYLQKENIIDESGMPKERFSAEFPKEGPSILRIQQVVRGDSAAYFCASTGSLNYGYTFGSGTRLTVV.

The genes are TRBV9 and TRBJ2-6; TRBD2 agrees at 16 bases. Germline CDR1 SGDLS, CDR2 YYNGEE. The CDR3 loop spans 21 amino acids. The junction had 12 bases not matched to a gene; V was cut back by 3 bases and J by 3 bases. CDR3: CASSGTGTSGRARVGANVLTF. The DNA for the CDR3 is TGTGCCAGCAGCGGGACAGGGACTAGCGGGAGGGCCAGGGTTGGGGCCAACGTCCTGACTTTC.

This chain links TRBV10-3 with TRBJ1-1; 7 bases line up with TRBD1. CDR3 size: 14 residues. After removal of 2 bases from V and 5 bases from J, the junction contained 5 bases not matched to a gene. Germline assignment: CDR1 ENHRY and CDR2 SYGVKD. The CDR3 here is CAISERQGGTEAFF. In nucleotides, the CDR3 is TGTGCCATCAGTGAGCGACAGGGTGGAACTGAAGCTTTCTTT.

In regard to this clone: The same CDR3 can be traced to other DNA sequences in this sample. The chain couples TRBV5-4 to TRBJ2-3; D is unclear. Germline values: CDR1 SGHNT, CDR2 YYREEE (reference sequence). CDR3 length equals 13 residues. Trimming removed 0 bases at V and 1 base at J, with 3 bases between. This CDR3 is CASSLAGTDTQYF. CDR3 DNA sequence: TGTGCCAGCAGCTTGGCCGGCACAGATACGCAGTATTTT.

V usage is TRBV19 and J usage is TRBJ2-3; D may be TRBD2 (5 bases). Germline V lookup: CDR1 LNHDA, CDR2 SQIVND (reference sequence). CDR3 length: 16 residues. V lost 4 bases and J 0 bases, leaving 14 bases between the germline ends. The DNA of the CDR3 is TGTGCCAGTAGTAAGTCCGCGGACTCTAGCACAGATACGCAGTATTTT. Its protein product is CASSKSADSSTDTQYF.

This clone was counted between two and nine times. This rearrangement joins TRBV5-4 to TRBJ1-1; no reliable D call. Between the trimmed V and J ends, which lost 4 bases and 1 base, there was a span of 8 bases. Looked up from germline, CDR1 is SGHNT and CDR2 is YYREEE (reference sequence). The CDR3 extends over 13 amino acids. CDR3 residues: CASSETPNTEAFF. CDR3 bases: TGTGCCAGCAGCGAAACACCGAACACTGAAGCTTTCTTT.

The chain combines TRBV30 with TRBJ2-7, with 10 nucleotides matching TRBD1. Per germline, CDR1 GTSNPN and CDR2 SVGIG (reference sequence). Trimming took 3 bases from V and 5 from J; bases not matched to a gene: 7. CDR3 length equals 14 residues. CDR3 sequence: CAWSEGTGADEQYF. As DNA, the CDR3 is TGTGCCTGGAGCGAAGGGACAGGGGCTGACGAGCAGTACTTC.

This clone was found once. The rearrangement joins TRBV11-2 to TRBJ1-4; possible D gene TRBD1, 5 bases. V was clipped by 1 base and J by 5 bases, with 11 bases between them. The CDR3 covers 15 residues. Germline assignment: CDR1 SGHAT and CDR2 FQNNGV. The CDR3 coding sequence is TGTGCCAGCAGCTTAGGCGAAGGGGTGAATGAAAAACTGTTTTTT. This gives the protein CASSLGEGVNEKLFF.

This sequence joins TRBV6-5 and TRBJ2-7, with a possible D match to TRBD2 (5 bases). Germline V CDR1 and CDR2: MNHEY, SVGAGI. V was cut by 2 bases and J by 2 bases, with 7 bases left in between. This CDR3 region has 13 residues. The CDR3 region is CASSYDGTYEQYF. CDR3 sequence (DNA): TGTGCCAGCAGTTACGACGGGACCTACGAGCAGTACTTC.

This chain joins TRBV6-1 and TRBJ1-3, with D perhaps TRBD1 (6 bases). V shed 6 bases and J shed 4 bases, with 10 bases lying between them. The CDR3 is 13 residues long. Germline CDR1 MNHNS, CDR2 SASEGT. The CDR3 here is CASSHREGNTIYF. In DNA, the CDR3 is TGTGCCAGCAGCCACAGGGAGGGAAACACCATATATTTT.

The chain employs TRBV2 and TRBJ1-5, with D possibly matching TRBD1 (5 bases). CDR1 is SNHLY, CDR2 FYNNEI, per germline. The CDR3 consists of 15 residues. Trimming took off 6 bases at V and 0 bases at J, with 12 bases between the two ends. For the CDR3, the DNA is TGTGCCAGCAGCCGCCTCGGACATAGCAATCAGCCCCAGCATTTT. Translation gives CASSRLGHSNQPQHF.

This clone was picked up one time. The rearrangement joins TRBV2 to TRBJ1-4; D possibly corresponds to TRBD1 (5 bases). CDR3 length: 15 residues. Germline CDR1 SNHLY, CDR2 FYNNEI. V was trimmed by 6 bases and J by 3 bases, leaving 14 bases between them. The CDR3 nucleotides are TGTGCCAGCAGGCCTACGACAGCCGCTAATGAAAAACTGTTTTTT. This translates into CASRPTTAANEKLFF.

This clone was picked up one time. The chain uses TRBV10-3 and TRBJ2-5; no reliable D call. Germline lookup yields CDR1 ENHRY and CDR2 SYGVKD. Trimming stripped 6 bases from V and 3 bases from J, with 20 bases between. The CDR3 extends over 16 amino acids. CDR3 amino acids: CAISSQRVSGEETQYF. In nucleotides, the CDR3 is TGTGCCATCAGCTCACAGCGCGTATCTGGGGAAGAGACCCAGTACTTC.

The rearrangement joins TRBV19 to TRBJ2-5; 11 nucleotides match TRBD2. V shed 6 bases, J shed 5 bases, and the junction held 11 bases outside the gene matches. There are 16 residues in the CDR3. CDR1 is LNHDA, CDR2 SQIVND, per germline (reference sequence). CDR3: CASSSSLTSGAETQYF. CDR3 nucleotide sequence: TGTGCCAGTAGCTCGTCTCTGACTAGCGGGGCTGAGACCCAGTACTTC.

V and J are TRBV2 and TRBJ1-2; TRBD1 might be the D (6 bases). Looked up from germline, CDR1 is SNHLY and CDR2 is FYNNEI. The CDR3 totals 14 residues. V lost 2 bases to trimming and J lost 2 bases, with 9 bases between them. CDR3 in amino acids: CASSETGPNYGYTF. CDR3 sequence (DNA): TGTGCCAGCAGTGAAACAGGGCCAAACTATGGCTACACCTTC. The entire variable domain, with the rest obtained from reference TRBV2 and TRBJ1-2, is as follows: EPEVTQTPSHQVTQMGQEVILRCVPISNHLYFYWYRQILGQKVEFLVSFYNNEISEKSEIFDDQFSVERPDGSNFTLKIRSTKLEDSAMYFCASSETGPNYGYTFGSGTRLTVV.